These 5 T cell receptor beta chains originate from one sample sequenced in a study of tumor and adjacent non-tumor tissue in lung cancer. Three rounds of nested PCR, following a modified ARM-PCR protocol, produced the TCRbeta library. TCRdb re-derived calls from the multiplex PCR reads in MiXCR, one entry per CDR3 protein. The sample contains some 200,000 distinct CDR3 sequences, approximately 74% of which appear only once. RNA was extracted from bulk tissue without any cell sorting. The sample comprised lung tumor tissue. The receptors here all came from a man in his 60s with non-small cell lung cancer.

A word on this clonotype: This may be a read error, as it is one base from a much larger clone. The rearrangement joins TRBV20-1 to TRBJ2-3; possible D gene TRBD2, 5 bases. The V end lost 6 bases, the J end lost 2 bases, and 21 bases lay between the germline ends. This CDR3 region has 16 residues. In germline, CDR1 is DFQATT, CDR2 SNEGSKA (reference sequence). DNA of the CDR3: TGCAGTGCCAACTCCCCTCGCGGAGGAGACACAGATACGCAGTATTTT. Its translation: CSANSPRGGDTDTQYF.

Remarks on this clonotype: A much larger clone lies one base from this, so it may be a read error. The gene calls are TRBV12-3 or TRBV12-4 and TRBJ1-1, with unresolved D. The CDR3 runs 12 residues. The CDR3 reads CASARMNSEALF. CDR3 coding DNA: TGTGCCAGCGCACGGATGAACTCTGAAGCTCTCTTT.

CDR3 sequence: CASSLKQGALSGGFF. The CDR3 DNA sequence: TGTGCCAGCAGCTTAAAACAGGGGGCCTTGTCTGGAGGTTTCTTT. This chain uses TRBV11-2 with TRBJ1-1; TRBD1 matches 9 bases. Germline lookup yields CDR1 SGHAT and CDR2 FQNNGV. CDR3 size: 15 residues. V was clipped by 2 bases and J by 13 bases; unmatched bases: 14.

This clonotype was recorded only once. Its ends do not fully match the called genes, so a read error is possible. The chain recombines TRBV20-1 with TRBJ2-5; D may be TRBD1 (7 bases). The CDR3 runs to 14 residues. CDR1 is DFQATT and CDR2 is SNEGSKA in the germline V gene (reference sequence). The CDR3 DNA reads as TGCAGTGCTAGAGCAGGGGGGCACCATGAGACCCAGTACTTC. It yields the protein CSARAGGHHETQYF.

This clonotype was counted at least ten times. J is TRBJ2-1 and V is TRBV20-1; the D call may be TRBD1 or TRBD2 (6 bases each). The CDR3 is 12 amino acids. The V end lost 6 bases, the J end lost 5 bases, and 11 bases lay between the germline ends. CDR1 is DFQATT and CDR2 is SNEGSKA in the germline V gene (reference sequence). CDR3 residues: CSASRGDNEQFF. The CDR3 DNA reads as TGCAGTGCGAGTAGGGGGGACAATGAGCAGTTCTTC.